The 19 T cell receptor beta chains reported below all come from one sample, sequenced in a study of blood T cell repertoires in COVID-19. Libraries were prepared by immunoSEQ multiplex PCR; TCRdb keeps only in-frame clonotypes and omits some of them. This sample has 200,000 to 250,000 clones; 80% to 90% occur once, and the top ten carry 2.2%. Material for sequencing was peripheral blood. Receptors originate from a woman between 50 and 59 years old with acute or convalescent COVID-19.

The chain employs TRBV25-1 and TRBJ1-4; 7 positions agree with TRBD1. After removal of 1 base from V and 6 bases from J, the junction contained 8 bases not matched to a gene. CDR1 and CDR2 from the germline V gene are MGHDK and SYGVNS. The CDR3 extends over 16 amino acids. In nucleotides, the CDR3 is TGTGCCAGCAGTGAATGGAATAGTCAGGGGGATGAAAAACTGTTTTTT. Encoded protein: CASSEWNSQGDEKLFF.

This sequence joins TRBV7-9 and TRBJ1-2; D is perhaps TRBD1 (5 bases). The CDR3 is 16 residues long. V was clipped by 6 bases and J by 1 base, with 18 bases between them. CDR1 SEHNR and CDR2 FQNEAQ come from the germline V gene (reference sequence). The CDR3 loop reads CASSTLTVRVNYGYTF. The CDR3 DNA sequence: TGTGCCAGCAGTACATTGACAGTCCGAGTTAACTATGGCTACACCTTC.

This rearrangement joins TRBV7-2 to TRBJ1-1, with D possibly matching TRBD1 (6 bases). Per the germline V gene, CDR1 is SGHTA and CDR2 is FQGNSA. The CDR3 totals 14 residues. V lost 4 bases and J 0 bases, leaving 9 bases between the germline ends. CDR3 nucleotide sequence: TGTGCCAGCAGCTCTCGACAGGTGAACACTGAAGCTTTCTTT. It yields the protein CASSSRQVNTEAFF. The full variable domain, rest sourced from reference TRBV7-2 and TRBJ1-1, is GAGVSQSPSNKVTEKGKDVELRCDPISGHTALYWYRQSLGQGLEFLIYFQGNSAPDKSGLPSDRFSAERTGGSVSTLTIQRTQQEDSAVYLCASSSRQVNTEAFFGQGTRLTVV.

This clone was detected only a few times. The V gene is TRBV6-6, the J gene TRBJ2-2, with 9 bases identical to TRBD1. The V gene end was trimmed by 5 bases and the J gene end by 7 bases; junction bases not matched to a gene: 8. The CDR3 length is 15 residues. The V gene's germline CDR1 is MNHNY and CDR2 SVGAGI (reference sequence). CDR3 amino acids: CASSQTGGTGGELFF. The CDR3 coding sequence is TGTGCCAGCAGTCAGACAGGGGGGACGGGCGGGGAGCTGTTTTTT.

This sequence joins TRBV19 and TRBJ2-7; D may be TRBD1 (6 bases). This CDR3 has 14 amino acids. Trimming shortened V by 3 bases and J by 5 bases, and 14 bases separated the two germline ends. Germline values: CDR1 LNHDA, CDR2 SQIVND (reference sequence). The CDR3 sequence: CASSINRVGNEQYF. Written as DNA, the CDR3 is TGTGCCAGTAGTATCAACAGGGTTGGCAACGAGCAGTACTTC. Full variable domain (remainder filled in from reference TRBV19 and TRBJ2-7): DGGITQSPKYLFRKEGQNVTLSCEQNLNHDAMYWYRQDPGQGLRLIYYSQIVNDFQKGDIAEGYSVSREKKESFPLTVTSAQKNPTAFYLCASSINRVGNEQYFGPGTRLTVT.

This clone has a single count. The rearrangement links TRBV12-3 or TRBV12-4 to TRBJ2-4; D uncertain. Between the trimmed V and J ends, which lost 7 bases and 9 bases, there was a span of 16 bases. The CDR3 totals 13 residues. The CDR3 DNA reads TGTGCCAGCACAGCACAACAAGGCGGCATTCAGTACTTC. Its protein is CASTAQQGGIQYF.

The chain recombines TRBV28 with TRBJ1-4; 8 bases agree with TRBD1. CDR3 size: 16 residues. The germline V gene encodes CDR1 MDHEN and CDR2 SYDVKM. After removal of 5 bases from V and 7 bases from J, the junction contained 12 bases not matched to a gene. The chain's CDR3 is CASSRETGVWSEKLFF. The DNA for the CDR3 is TGTGCCAGCAGTCGTGAGACAGGGGTTTGGAGTGAAAAACTGTTTTTT.

This clone has a single count. The V call is TRBV19, the J call TRBJ1-1, with D possibly being TRBD1 (6 bases). Trimming left V 4 bases short and J 1 base short, with 7 bases between. Germline V gene data show CDR1 as LNHDA and CDR2 as SQIVND (reference sequence). The CDR3 has 13 residues. The CDR3 here is CASSTGQNTEAFF. The CDR3 DNA follows: TGTGCCAGTAGTACGGGACAGAACACTGAAGCTTTCTTT.

This chain links TRBV7-8 with TRBJ1-2; 8 nucleotides match TRBD1. J lost 5 bases, V lost 2 bases, and 7 bases had no gene match. Germline V gives CDR1 SGHVS, CDR2 FQNEAQ. The CDR3 length is 15 residues. CDR3 sequence (DNA): TGTGCCAGCAGCTTATCACAGGGGGGGCCTTATGGCTACACCTTC. Translating gives CASSLSQGGPYGYTF.

The chain links TRBV18 to TRBJ1-1, with 8 positions matching TRBD1. The V gene's germline CDR1 is KGHSH and CDR2 LQKENI. V dropped 4 bases and J dropped 3; count of bases not matched to a gene: 7. The CDR3 loop spans 15 amino acids. The CDR3 DNA is TGTGCCAGCTCACTTTTACAGGGGGACTACACTGAAGCTTTCTTT. Amino acid sequence: CASSLLQGDYTEAFF.

CDR3 residues: CASSIDLGASGGSTDTQYF. The CDR3 bases are TGTGCCAGTAGTATAGATCTAGGGGCTAGCGGGGGAAGCACAGATACGCAGTATTTT. This sequence joins TRBV19 and TRBJ2-3; 10 bases align to TRBD2. The CDR3 runs to 19 residues. J lost 0 bases, V lost 0 bases, and 9 bases had no gene match. In germline, CDR1 is LNHDA, CDR2 SQIVND (reference sequence).

The gene calls are TRBV7-2 and TRBJ2-4; 7 bases match TRBD2. With V trimmed by 5 bases and J by 0 bases, 10 bases remained unmatched. Germline V gene lookup returns CDR1 SGHTA and CDR2 FQGNSA. The length of the CDR3 is 17 residues. The CDR3 region is CASSPRLAVLAKNIQYF. DNA for the CDR3: TGTGCCAGCAGCCCGAGGCTAGCGGTACTAGCCAAAAACATTCAGTACTTC.

This chain uses TRBV19 with TRBJ2-7; maybe TRBD2 (6 bases). The CDR3 contains 15 residues. Between the trimmed V and J ends, which lost 4 bases and 3 bases, there was a span of 16 bases. The germline V gene has CDR1 LNHDA and CDR2 SQIVND (reference sequence). The CDR3, as DNA: TGTGCCAGTAGTACCTCACTAGCTGCCGGCTACGAGCAGTACTTC. It encodes CASSTSLAAGYEQYF.

V gene TRBV6-5 combines with J gene TRBJ2-7, with D possibly matching TRBD1 (6 bases). V gave up 7 bases and J gave up 0 bases, with 13 bases separating them. Germline V gene data show CDR1 as MNHEY and CDR2 as SVGAGI. This CDR3 has 14 amino acids. CDR3 residues: CASKGGLNSYEQYF. CDR3 sequence (DNA): TGTGCCAGCAAAGGGGGTCTCAACTCCTACGAGCAGTACTTC.

J is TRBJ2-3 and V is TRBV5-1, with 12 bases that match TRBD2. From germline, CDR1 is SGHRS and CDR2 YFSETQ. J lost 4 bases, V lost 3 bases, and 6 bases had no gene match. CDR3 length: 16 amino acids. In DNA, the CDR3 is TGCGCCAGCAGCTCCCGGACTAGCGGGACTCCAGATACGCAGTATTTT. Its translation: CASSSRTSGTPDTQYF.

The rearrangement joins TRBV6-5 to TRBJ1-4; possible D gene TRBD1, 5 bases. CDR1 is MNHEY and CDR2 is SVGAGI in the germline V gene. The germline V and J ends were trimmed by 7 bases and 8 bases, with 11 bases remaining between them. This CDR3 has 12 amino acids. CDR3 DNA sequence: TGTGCCAGCATCGGGGAGGGGGAAAAACTGTTTTTT. Protein: CASIGEGEKLFF.

The genes are TRBV19 and TRBJ2-1; maybe TRBD1 (5 bases). Trimming stripped 6 bases from V and 4 bases from J, with 16 bases between. CDR1 is LNHDA and CDR2 is SQIVND in the germline V gene (reference sequence). The CDR3 loop spans 15 amino acids. CDR3 DNA: TGTGCCAGTAGAAGTACTCCGGACATTTACAATGAGCAGTTCTTC. Translation: CASRSTPDIYNEQFF.

CDR3 region: CASSPLTSGGHNEQFF. CDR3 coding DNA: TGTGCCAGCTCACCCCTGACTAGCGGGGGACATAATGAGCAGTTCTTC. This chain connects TRBV18 to TRBJ2-1, with 12 bases lining up with TRBD2. CDR1 and CDR2 (germline): KGHSH, LQKENI. This CDR3 contains 16 residues. The junction had 7 bases not matched to a gene; V was cut back by 3 bases and J by 7 bases.

This clone was observed a single time. The V gene is TRBV6-5, the J gene TRBJ1-1; D unresolved. The CDR3 has 14 amino acids. Germline V gene sequence: CDR1 MNHEY, CDR2 SVGAGI. Trimming removed 7 bases at V and 2 bases at J, with 14 bases between. The DNA of the CDR3 is TGTGCCAGCATCGACCTACGGAGTAACACTGAAGCTTTCTTT. Protein product: CASIDLRSNTEAFF.